Listed here are 31 T cell receptor beta chains from one sample, sequenced in a study of T cell repertoires in cytomegalovirus infection. TCRdb re-called the reads with MiXCR, one entry per CDR3 protein. The data show around 450,000 distinct CDR3 sequences, 10% to 12% seen once. Sequencing used PBMCs. The receptors were gathered from a human donor in good health (CMV status not recorded). Some clones in this sample may be carry-over from other donors' samples.

A few counts support this clonotype. The CDR3 DNA reads TGTGCCAGCAATCCTCTAGCGGACAATGAGCAGTTCTTC. As protein: CASNPLADNEQFF. The gene calls are TRBV28 and TRBJ2-1, with 7 bases lining up with TRBD2. The CDR3 runs to 13 residues. Per the germline V gene, CDR1 is MDHEN and CDR2 is SYDVKM. The V gene end was trimmed by 7 bases and the J gene end by 5 bases; junction bases not matched to a gene: 5.

This chain links TRBV19 with TRBJ1-1; TRBD1 might be the D (5 bases). The germline gives CDR1 LNHDA, CDR2 SQIVND (reference sequence). The CDR3 runs to 16 residues. The germline V and J ends were trimmed by 6 bases and 0 bases, with 17 bases remaining between them. CDR3 nucleotide sequence: TGTGCCAGTAGCCCGTCTGGGGCAGGGCTGAACACTGAAGCTTTCTTT. Protein: CASSPSGAGLNTEAFF.

The V gene is TRBV20-1, the J gene TRBJ1-2; D remains unclear. In germline, CDR1 is DFQATT, CDR2 SNEGSKA (reference sequence). Between the trimmed V and J ends, which lost 5 bases and 5 bases, there was a span of 12 bases. The CDR3 length is 12 residues. In DNA, the CDR3 is TGCAGTGCTGGGCCAGCGGGATATGGCTACACCTTC. Translated: CSAGPAGYGYTF.

This clonotype turned up a few times. In DNA, the CDR3 is TGTGCCAGCAGCTTAAACGGGCCAGCTCAAGAGACCCAGTACTTC. The encoded protein is CASSLNGPAQETQYF. This chain joins TRBV5-4 and TRBJ2-5; D is undetermined. Germline assignment: CDR1 SGHNT and CDR2 YYREEE (reference sequence). V lost 2 bases and J 2 bases, leaving 13 bases between the germline ends. The CDR3 spans 15 residues.

In this sample, this clonotype turned up many times. V is TRBV11-2 and J is TRBJ2-1; 9 bases map to TRBD2. With V trimmed by 5 bases and J by 6 bases, 8 bases remained unmatched. This CDR3 has 15 residues. In germline, CDR1 is SGHAT, CDR2 FQNNGV. DNA of the CDR3: TGTGCCAGCAGCCTCGGGACTAGCAAGGTCAATGAGCAGTTCTTC. Protein product: CASSLGTSKVNEQFF.

This clonotype has only a few counts. This chain uses TRBV11-1 with TRBJ1-4; TRBD1 agrees at 8 bases. With 4 bases clipped from V and 5 bases from J, the junction kept 9 bases outside the gene matches. Per the germline V gene, CDR1 is SGHAT and CDR2 is FQDESV (reference sequence). This CDR3 has 16 amino acids. The CDR3 nucleotides read TGTGCCAGCAGCTCAGTGACAGGGGAGGCGAATGAAAAACTGTTTTTT. Protein product: CASSSVTGEANEKLFF.

The rearrangement links TRBV18 to TRBJ2-5; D gene uncertain. The CDR3 runs 13 residues. Trimming cost V 4 bases and J 3 bases, with 9 bases left between them. CDR1 and CDR2 (germline): KGHSH, LQKENI. The CDR3 region has the DNA TGTGCCAGCTCACTACGGTTAAAAGAGACCCAGTACTTC. This gives the protein CASSLRLKETQYF.

A note on this clonotype: At one end the junction does not follow the germline gene, possibly because of a read error. The chain joins TRBV6-1 to TRBJ2-3; possibly TRBD2 for D (6 bases). Germline V gene sequence: CDR1 MNHNS, CDR2 SASEGT. The CDR3 is 11 amino acids. This chain's CDR3 is CASSGGARPCF. CDR3 sequence (DNA): TGTGCCAGTTCCGGCGGGGCACGTCCCTGTTTT.

This clonotype showed up just a few times. V gene TRBV6-6 combines with J gene TRBJ2-1; 9 nucleotides align to TRBD2. CDR1 and CDR2 (germline): MNHNY, SVGAGI (reference sequence). The junction had 7 bases not matched to a gene; V was cut back by 5 bases and J by 5 bases. The CDR3 covers 15 residues. The CDR3 nucleotides are TGTGCCAGCAGTCAGGAGGTAGCGGGAGACAATGAGCAGTTCTTC. This translates into CASSQEVAGDNEQFF.

In this sample, this clonotype turned up a few times. The chain has TRBV3-1 and TRBJ2-7; D not certain. Germline CDR1 is LGHDT and CDR2 is YNNKEL (reference sequence). The CDR3 sequence is 11 residues long. V was shortened by 5 bases and J by 5 bases, with 7 bases between the two germline ends. The CDR3 DNA is TGTGCCAGCAGCACCCGCAACGAGCAGTACTTC. Encoded protein: CASSTRNEQYF.

This clonotype has at least ten counts. The V gene is TRBV12-3 or TRBV12-4, the J gene TRBJ2-7, with no clear D. The CDR3 sequence is 14 residues long. Trimming pared 0 bases from V and 5 bases from J, leaving 11 bases between. CDR3 bases: TGTGCCAGCAGTTTAGCGCTTGGTGGGGACGAGCAGTACTTC. The encoded protein is CASSLALGGDEQYF.

CDR3: CASSRTSRTGELFF. In DNA form, the CDR3 reads TGTGCCAGCAGCCGGACTAGCAGAACCGGGGAGCTGTTTTTT. The chain recombines TRBV6-1 with TRBJ2-2; TRBD2 aligns across 8 bases. The germline V gene encodes CDR1 MNHNS and CDR2 SASEGT. The CDR3 consists of 14 residues. Unmatched junction bases numbered 5, after V lost 6 bases and J lost 5 bases.

This sequence joins TRBV7-2 and TRBJ2-1, with 8 bases identical to TRBD2. Germline loops: CDR1 SGHTA, CDR2 FQGNSA. The CDR3 consists of 15 residues. V was pared by 1 base and J by 7 bases, with 6 bases of the junction left unmatched. The DNA of the CDR3 is TGTGCCAGCAGCTTAGGGACTAGCCTGCAGAATGAGCAGTTCTTC. This sequence encodes CASSLGTSLQNEQFF.

V and J are TRBV30 and TRBJ1-4; D remains unclear. Trimming removed 4 bases from V and 4 bases from J, with 16 bases in between. The CDR3 is made up of 15 amino acids. Germline V gene lookup returns CDR1 GTSNPN and CDR2 SVGIG (reference sequence). The CDR3 sequence is CAWTPMEGGNEKLFF. CDR3 bases: TGTGCCTGGACCCCGATGGAGGGTGGTAATGAAAAACTGTTTTTT.

A few counts support this clonotype. The J gene is TRBJ1-2, the V gene TRBV7-9; 9 positions agree with TRBD1. The germline V gene has CDR1 SEHNR and CDR2 FQNEAQ (reference sequence). J was trimmed by 8 bases and V by 6 bases; bases with no gene match: 16. The CDR3 extends over 16 amino acids. The CDR3 protein is CASSQTPGQGLGGYTF. The DNA of the CDR3 is TGTGCCAGCAGTCAAACGCCGGGACAGGGCTTGGGCGGCTACACCTTC.

This clonotype appeared many times. The rearrangement uses TRBV7-2 and TRBJ2-2; 9 nucleotides agree with TRBD2. The CDR3 runs to 15 residues. The V and J ends lost 6 bases and 4 bases, in that order; junction bases with no gene match: 6. Germline V gene data show CDR1 as SGHTA and CDR2 as FQGNSA. For the CDR3, the DNA is TGTGCCAGCAGTCCCGGGACTAGCATCACCGGGGAGCTGTTTTTT. It is translated as CASSPGTSITGELFF.

This chain uses TRBV19 with TRBJ1-1, with 7 bases fitting TRBD1. The trim removed 6 bases at V and 0 bases at J, leaving 4 bases unmatched. The germline V gene has CDR1 LNHDA and CDR2 SQIVND (reference sequence). CDR3 length: 14 amino acids. The CDR3 region has the DNA TGTGCCAGTAGGATGGGACAGCTGAACACTGAAGCTTTCTTT. It translates to CASRMGQLNTEAFF.

This clonotype appeared a few times. This sequence joins TRBV2 and TRBJ2-3; TRBD2 agrees at 12 bases. Germline values: CDR1 SNHLY, CDR2 FYNNEI. V dropped 8 bases and J dropped 5; count of bases not matched to a gene: 2. This CDR3 has 13 residues. CDR3 protein: CASQGLAGDTQYF. In nucleotides, the CDR3 is TGTGCCAGCCAGGGACTAGCGGGAGATACGCAGTATTTT.

This clonotype occurred many times. The junction differs from germline at one of its ends, possibly a read error. The chain combines TRBV4-1 with TRBJ1-2, with no clear D. The CDR3 is 12 amino acids. CDR1 and CDR2 (germline): MGHRA, YSYEKL. The DNA for the CDR3 is TGTGCCAGCAGCCAAGCCAAGGAGGGCTACACCTTC. It translates to CASSQAKEGYTF.

This clonotype was picked up many times. This chain uses TRBV27 with TRBJ2-7; TRBD1 matches at 10 bases. CDR1 and CDR2 (germline): MNHEY, SMNVEV (reference sequence). This CDR3 contains 17 residues. Trimming removed 5 bases from V and 3 bases from J; junction bases left unmatched: 13. The CDR3 nucleotides are TGTGCCAGCAGTCCGGGACAGGGGCGCCCCGGGGTCTACGAGCAGTACTTC. It translates to CASSPGQGRPGVYEQYF.

This clonotype was detected a few times. The chain employs TRBV28 and TRBJ2-7, with D possibly matching TRBD2 (5 bases). CDR3 length: 14 amino acids. Trimming cost V 3 bases and J 2 bases, with 11 bases left between them. Looked up from germline, CDR1 is MDHEN and CDR2 is SYDVKM. CDR3 in amino acids: CASSFRSGPYEQYF. The DNA of the CDR3 is TGTGCCAGCAGTTTCCGCAGCGGCCCCTACGAGCAGTACTTC.

This clonotype occurred many times. The gene calls are TRBV7-2 and TRBJ2-1; 8 nucleotides match TRBD2. Germline trimming cut 4 bases from V and 2 bases from J; bases unmatched to any gene: 7. Germline CDR1 SGHTA, CDR2 FQGNSA. The CDR3 extends over 16 amino acids. CDR3 protein: CASSSPSSGTYNEQFF. The CDR3 DNA reads TGTGCCAGCAGCTCCCCCAGTAGCGGGACCTACAATGAGCAGTTCTTC.

This clonotype was detected only a few times. The chain joins TRBV6-6 to TRBJ1-1; no definite D call. Germline V lookup: CDR1 MNHNY, CDR2 SVGAGI (reference sequence). This CDR3 region has 12 residues. Trimming removed 6 bases from V and 9 bases from J, with 14 bases in between. CDR3 coding DNA: TGTGCCAGCAGCTCGCCTGACCAGAAAGCTTTCTTT. Its translation is CASSSPDQKAFF.

This chain links TRBV10-3 with TRBJ2-7; 10 bases agree with TRBD1. The CDR3 covers 14 residues. In germline, CDR1 is ENHRY, CDR2 SYGVKD. V lost 3 bases and J lost 4; bases outside the gene matches: 3. The CDR3 region is CAISERDRGYEQYF. The CDR3 DNA reads TGTGCCATCAGTGAACGGGACAGGGGATACGAGCAGTACTTC.

This chain joins TRBV3-1 and TRBJ1-1; D ambiguous. V was trimmed by 3 bases and J by 2 bases, leaving 7 bases between them. This CDR3 is built from 13 residues. Germline lookup yields CDR1 LGHDT and CDR2 YNNKEL (reference sequence). CDR3 sequence (DNA): TGTGCCAGCAGCCAGATGGGAAACACTGAAGCTTTCTTT. Amino acid sequence: CASSQMGNTEAFF. Based on the CDR3 plus reference TRBV3-1 and TRBJ1-1, the full variable domain is DTAVSQTPKYLVTQMGNDKSIKCEQNLGHDTMYWYKQDSKKFLKIMFSYNNKELIINETVPNRFSPKSPDKAHLNLHINSLELGDSAVYFCASSQMGNTEAFFGQGTRLTVV.

The chain couples TRBV18 to TRBJ2-2; D unresolved. This CDR3 spans 13 amino acids. Germline V CDR1 and CDR2: KGHSH, LQKENI. V was cut by 6 bases and J by 1 base, with 6 bases left in between. The CDR3 protein is CASSCLNTGELFF. As DNA, the CDR3 is TGTGCCAGCTCCTGCCTGAACACCGGGGAGCTGTTTTTT.

The rearrangement uses TRBV10-3 and TRBJ2-2; tentatively, D is TRBD1 (6 bases). The germline V gene has CDR1 ENHRY and CDR2 SYGVKD. Trimming stripped 6 bases from V and 2 bases from J, with 13 bases between. CDR3 length: 15 residues. This CDR3 is CAIRENRVNTGELFF. The CDR3 DNA follows: TGTGCCATCAGGGAGAACAGGGTCAACACCGGGGAGCTGTTTTTT.

This clonotype was seen repeatedly, ten times or more. The chain recombines TRBV28 with TRBJ2-3; D uncertain. Germline loops: CDR1 MDHEN, CDR2 SYDVKM. The CDR3 sequence is 12 residues long. V was trimmed by 6 bases and J by 6 bases, leaving 10 bases between them. As DNA, the CDR3 is TGTGCCAGCAGGTCCTCCGGGGATACGCAGTATTTT. This codes for CASRSSGDTQYF.

This clonotype has ten or more counts. V usage is TRBV6-4 and J usage is TRBJ1-3; 9 nucleotides line up with TRBD1. Germline trimming cut 0 bases from V and 3 bases from J; bases unmatched to any gene: 9. CDR1 and CDR2 (germline): MRHNA, SNTAGT. The CDR3 length is 18 residues. The CDR3 protein is CASSDSVSGQGNGNTIYF. The CDR3 DNA sequence: TGTGCCAGCAGTGACTCGGTATCCGGACAGGGGAATGGAAACACCATATATTTT.

This clonotype occurred many times. V usage is TRBV5-4 and J usage is TRBJ1-1; 8 bases are shared with TRBD1. Germline CDR1 reads SGHNT; CDR2 reads YYREEE (reference sequence). CDR3 length equals 14 residues. V lost 2 bases, J lost 2 bases, and 2 bases stayed unmatched. The CDR3 coding sequence is TGTGCCAGCAGCTTCAGGGGGCGAAACACTGAAGCTTTCTTT. Translation gives CASSFRGRNTEAFF.

This clonotype was observed at least ten times. The chain uses TRBV6-6 and TRBJ1-2, with D possibly being TRBD1 (5 bases). Germline CDR1 and CDR2: MNHNY and SVGAGI (reference sequence). The V and J ends lost 2 bases and 7 bases respectively, with 8 bases between them. The length of the CDR3 is 12 residues. Written as DNA, the CDR3 is TGTGCCAGCAGTTACGATAGGGGTGGCTACACCTTC. Its translation: CASSYDRGGYTF.